This T cell receptor (beta chain) derives from a study of CD8 T cells in Susac syndrome. For the study at large: The sequenced Susac syndrome patients comprised more than five with active disease and roughly 8 in remission. Intravenous immunoglobulin alone or corticosteroids were being given to patients with Susac syndrome at blood draw, unless they were therapy-naive.

RNA amounts of roughly 0.5 to 1 ug underwent reverse transcription with random hexamers. MiXCR, applied by TCRdb to the immunoSEQ multiplex PCR reads, yields one record per CDR3 protein. In the table there are tens of thousands of distinct CDR3 sequences, 90% to 95% of which are singletons. Specimen: CD4+ T cells from PBMCs. The receptor was isolated from a human donor with Susac syndrome.

CDR3 protein: CASSYQGGGRQTQYF. The CDR3, as DNA: TGTGCCAGCAGTTACCAGGGAGGGGGGAGGCAGACCCAGTACTTC. The chain uses TRBV6-5 and TRBJ2-5, with D possibly TRBD2 on 7 matching bases. The length of the CDR3 is 15 residues. Germline-derived CDR1 and CDR2 are MNHEY and SVGAGI. V lost 2 bases and J 6 bases, leaving 16 bases between the germline ends.